The sequence of this T cell receptor (beta chain) was determined in a study of T cell repertoires in cytomegalovirus infection. Study overall: Indicated by public TCR beta signatures were CMV infection and matching HLA type. Study-level results: Of the TCR beta families, the public ones yielded a cumulative frequency that identified carriers of CMV plus the relevant HLA.

TCRdb redid the calling of the reads with MiXCR, one entry per CDR3 protein. The sample includes some 350,000 distinct CDR3 sequences, around 18% of them seen just once. This clonotype turned up a few times. The antigen is unknown. The V gene lost 3 bases and the J gene lost 6 bases, with 7 bases spanning the gap. This CDR3 contains 12 residues. V usage is TRBV12-3 or TRBV12-4 and J usage is TRBJ2-3, with D maybe TRBD2 (5 bases). The specimen sequenced was PBMCs. This TCR was recovered from a human donor in good health (CMV status not recorded). Some clones in this sample may be carry-over from other donors' samples. The CDR3 region is CASSFGVDTQYF. CDR3 nucleotides: TGTGCCAGCAGTTTCGGGGTGGATACGCAGTATTTT.